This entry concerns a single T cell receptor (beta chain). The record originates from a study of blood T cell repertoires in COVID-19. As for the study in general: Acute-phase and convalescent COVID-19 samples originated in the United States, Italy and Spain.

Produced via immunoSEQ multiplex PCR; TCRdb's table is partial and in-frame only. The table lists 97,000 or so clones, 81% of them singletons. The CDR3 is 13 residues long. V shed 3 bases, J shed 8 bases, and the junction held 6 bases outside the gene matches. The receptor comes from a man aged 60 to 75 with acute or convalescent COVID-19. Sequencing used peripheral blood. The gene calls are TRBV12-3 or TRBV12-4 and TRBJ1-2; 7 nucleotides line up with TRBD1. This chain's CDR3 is CASSFLTGTGYTF. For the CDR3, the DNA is TGTGCCAGCAGTTTCCTGACAGGGACAGGCTACACCTTC.